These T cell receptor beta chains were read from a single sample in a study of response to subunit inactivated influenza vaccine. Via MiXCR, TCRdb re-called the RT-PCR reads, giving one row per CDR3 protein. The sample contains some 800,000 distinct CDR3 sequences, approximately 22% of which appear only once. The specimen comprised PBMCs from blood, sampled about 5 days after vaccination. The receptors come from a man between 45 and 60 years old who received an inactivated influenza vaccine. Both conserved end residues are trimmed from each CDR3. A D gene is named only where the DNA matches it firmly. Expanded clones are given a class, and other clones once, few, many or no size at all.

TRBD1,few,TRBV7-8,ASSSTGGNTGELF
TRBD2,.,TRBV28,ASSEKGLADTQY
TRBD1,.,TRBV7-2,ASSSQTGFHQPQH
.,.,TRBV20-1,SARDKEGPDFYEQY
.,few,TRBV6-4,ASSAGRNYEQY
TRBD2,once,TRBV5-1,ASSWGTSGRADYEQY
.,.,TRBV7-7,ASSSGLWQRGTGELF
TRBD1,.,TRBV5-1,ASSLTGIEQY
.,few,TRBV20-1,SVAQDTQY
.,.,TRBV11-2,ASSHDSALGGYT
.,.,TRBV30,AWSVGGADTQY
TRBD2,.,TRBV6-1,ASSELAGVTDTQY
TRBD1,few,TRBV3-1,ASSHRDRDGEQY
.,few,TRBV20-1,SGQPDLGRYEQY
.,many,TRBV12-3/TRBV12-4,ASTYGTDTQY
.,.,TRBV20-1,SASRTETVWEETQY
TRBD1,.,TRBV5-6,ASSATTGWNEQF
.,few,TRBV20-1,SAILGIAYEQY
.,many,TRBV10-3,AISTAGAPFRRNEQF
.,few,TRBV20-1,SAYTLQETQY